This T cell receptor (beta chain) comes out of a study of shared clonotypes between healthy human individuals. Turning to the study itself: Donors consisted of two women and a few men between 18 and 49.

There are 15 residues in the CDR3. Germline V gene data show CDR1 as SNHLY and CDR2 as FYNNEI. Trimming stripped 0 bases from V and 8 bases from J, with 14 bases between. CD4+ cells yielded CD45RA+ naive and CD45RA-negative memory subsets. Clones were read by immunoSEQ multiplex PCR, and TCRdb kept only the in-frame ones, dropping some. The data show around 2.1 million clones, approximately 94% seen once. Sequencing input: naive CD4+ T cells sorted from blood. Subset reported: CD45RA+ positively selected. This sequence joins TRBV2 and TRBJ2-1, with D perhaps matching TRBD1 (6 bases). The receptor's source is a man aged 18 to 29 in good health. The CDR3 region is CASSEASYRVDEQFF. The CDR3 DNA reads as TGTGCCAGCAGTGAAGCGTCGTACAGGGTTGATGAGCAGTTCTTC. Full variable domain (missing parts from reference TRBV2 and TRBJ2-1): EPEVTQTPSHQVTQMGQEVILRCVPISNHLYFYWYRQILGQKVEFLVSFYNNEISEKSEIFDDQFSVERPDGSNFTLKIRSTKLEDSAMYFCASSEASYRVDEQFFGPGTRLTVL.